Listed below are T cell receptor beta chains from one sample, sequenced in a study of early T cells in non-severe SARS-CoV-2 infection. MiXCR, applied by TCRdb to the 5' RACE reads, yields one record per CDR3 protein. The sample carries around 28,000 distinct CDR3 sequences, roughly 5.4% recorded once. Sequenced material: whole blood. These receptors came from an adult who was a healthcare worker with PCR-confirmed SARS-CoV-2 infection or an uninfected control (not recorded which). Each CDR3 is given with its conserved first and last residue. The D gene is left open where the match is weak. Clone size is given for some rows only: seen once, a few or many times, or a class if the clone is expanded.

cdr3_nt cdr3_aa d_call v_call clone_size j_call
TGTGCCAGCGGATCCCGACCGGGGGCCTTCACAGATACGCAGTATTTT CASGSRPGAFTDTQYF NA TRBV11-2 many TRBJ2-3
TGTGCCAGCTGCCAGAACTCTGGGGCCAACGTCCTGACTTTC CASCQNSGANVLTF NA TRBV2 many TRBJ2-6
TGTGCCAGCAGCGGAGAAACCTACGAGCAGTACTTC CASSGETYEQYF NA TRBV9 few TRBJ2-7
TGTGCCAGCAGCGGGGACTCATATACGCAGTATTTT CASSGDSYTQYF NA TRBV5-4 NA TRBJ2-3
TGTGCCAGCATGTCCCTCGGAGATCCTTCCTACGAGCAGTACTTC CASMSLGDPSYEQYF NA TRBV12-3/TRBV12-4 many TRBJ2-7
TGTGCCAGTAGTATAGGACCACTAGCGCGATCCACAGATACGCAGTATTTT CASSIGPLARSTDTQYF TRBD2 TRBV19 medium-sized TRBJ2-3
TGTGCCATCAGTGGCTCGCTAGCAGGAACAGATACGCAGTATTTT CAISGSLAGTDTQYF NA TRBV10-3 many TRBJ2-3
TGTGCCAGCAGCCCCTCCCCGAGGAGGGATAATTCACCCCTCCACTTT CASSPSPRRDNSPLHF NA TRBV7-9 many TRBJ1-6
TGCAGTGCTAGCGGGAGCACAGATACGCAGTATTTT CSASGSTDTQYF NA TRBV20-1 medium-sized TRBJ2-3
TGTGCCAGCAGTTCCAAGGTCCTAGGGGCCCAGAGCACAGATACGCAGTATTTT CASSSKVLGAQSTDTQYF NA TRBV6-5 few TRBJ2-3
TGCGCCAGCAGCGCTGGAGGGCAGGGATTAGATACGCAGTATTTT CASSAGGQGLDTQYF NA TRBV5-1 few TRBJ2-3
TGTGCCAGCAGCTCGGGGACTAGCGGGAATAATGAGCAGTTCTTC CASSSGTSGNNEQFF TRBD2 TRBV7-9 NA TRBJ2-1
TGTGCCAGCAGCTTTTCAGGATACGAGCAGTACTTC CASSFSGYEQYF NA TRBV7-8 many TRBJ2-7
TGTGCCAGCAGCTTAGCTTCGGACGGAGCACCCCTCCACTTT CASSLASDGAPLHF NA TRBV11-2 many TRBJ1-6
TGCGCCAGCAGCCAAGATCCCCGGGGGGTCTCCTACAATGAGCAGTTCTTC CASSQDPRGVSYNEQFF TRBD2 TRBV4-1 medium-sized TRBJ2-1
TGTGCCAGCAGTTTAGTGCAGCGGGGGACCACAGGGCAGTTCTTC CASSLVQRGTTGQFF TRBD2 TRBV12-3/TRBV12-4 many TRBJ2-1
TGCAGTTGGGGTACAGGCGCCTTAGCCAAAAACATTCAGTACTTC CSWGTGALAKNIQYF NA TRBV20-1 many TRBJ2-4
TGTGCCAGCTCACGGGACAGGGGTGATTCACCCCTCCACTTT CASSRDRGDSPLHF TRBD1 TRBV18 many TRBJ1-6
TGTGCCAGCAGCTTAGGGACCGACAACTATGGCTACACCTTC CASSLGTDNYGYTF NA TRBV11-2 NA TRBJ1-2
TGTGCCAGCAGTTTCCGGCCAGATGAGAACACTGAAGCTTTCTTT CASSFRPDENTEAFF NA TRBV27 many TRBJ1-1
TGCGCCAGCAGCCAAGATGCACCGGGGAAAATGAACACTGAAGCTTTCTTT CASSQDAPGKMNTEAFF NA TRBV4-1 few TRBJ1-1
TGCAGTGCTATACTGCGGGGCGTTAGCACAGATACGCAGTATTTT CSAILRGVSTDTQYF NA TRBV20-1 many TRBJ2-3
TGTGCCAGTAGTACCCGGAATGAAAAACTGTTTTTT CASSTRNEKLFF NA TRBV19 NA TRBJ1-4
TGCAGTGCTACCCAGGGCACAGATACGCAGTATTTT CSATQGTDTQYF NA TRBV20-1 few TRBJ2-3
TGTGCCAGCAGTGAGAACACCGGGGAGCTGTTTTTT CASSENTGELFF NA TRBV28 few TRBJ2-2
TGTGCCTGGAGTGGACAGGCTAATGAAAAACTGTTTTTT CAWSGQANEKLFF NA TRBV30 many TRBJ1-4
TGTGCCAGCAGAAGGCAGGGGGCTATGGGGGGCTACACCTTC CASRRQGAMGGYTF TRBD1 TRBV27 many TRBJ1-2
TGTGCCAGCTCACCAGCTACACTTAACACTGAAGCTTTCTTT CASSPATLNTEAFF NA TRBV18 many TRBJ1-1
TGTGCCAGCAGCTTGACTAGCGGAAATGAGCAGTTCTTC CASSLTSGNEQFF TRBD2 TRBV5-5 few TRBJ2-1
TGTGCCAGCAGCCGCGACAGGGCCGGGGCCAACGTCCTGACTTTC CASSRDRAGANVLTF TRBD1 TRBV7-3 NA TRBJ2-6
TGCGCCAGCAGTATAGCGGTCCCCCCCTACGAGCAGTACTTC CASSIAVPPYEQYF NA TRBV10-1 many TRBJ2-7
TGTGCCAGTAGTATACGGCCAGGGGCGCCCTACGAGCAGTACTTC CASSIRPGAPYEQYF NA TRBV19 few TRBJ2-7
TGTGCCAGCAGCCCAGCGGGAGGCACCGGGGAGCTGTTTTTT CASSPAGGTGELFF TRBD2 TRBV7-3 NA TRBJ2-2
TGTGCCAGCTCCCGGACTAGCGGGGGCCCAGATACGCAGTATTTT CASSRTSGGPDTQYF TRBD2 TRBV7-9 many TRBJ2-3
TGTGCCAGCAGTTTAACCCCCCGTCAGCCCCAGCATTTT CASSLTPRQPQHF NA TRBV12-3/TRBV12-4 few TRBJ1-5
TGTGCCAGCAGTTTGGACGGAATTAGCAATCAGCCCCAGCATTTT CASSLDGISNQPQHF NA TRBV6-4 few TRBJ1-5
TGTGCCAGCAGTCCCATCTCAGGGGCTGGGGGCTACACCTTC CASSPISGAGGYTF NA TRBV7-6 NA TRBJ1-2
TGTGCCAGCAGTTTATCGATAGGGGACCTAGCCAAAAACATTCAGTACTTC CASSLSIGDLAKNIQYF NA TRBV27 few TRBJ2-4
TGTGCCAGCAGCCCTCGACTAGCGGGCTCCTTCAATGAGCAGTTCTTC CASSPRLAGSFNEQFF TRBD2 TRBV11-3 few TRBJ2-1
TGTGCCAGCAGCTGGTGGGAGAGCGCTCAGTACTTC CASSWWESAQYF NA TRBV11-2 many TRBJ2-5
TGTGCCAGCAGGGATGGACAGGACTATGGCTACACCTTC CASRDGQDYGYTF TRBD1 TRBV2 few TRBJ1-2
TGTGCCAGCAGTTTAACAAATCAGCCCCAGCATTTT CASSLTNQPQHF NA TRBV12-3/TRBV12-4 NA TRBJ1-5
TGCAGTGCTACCATCATAGCGGGGGGATTGTACAATGAGCAGTTCTTC CSATIIAGGLYNEQFF TRBD2 TRBV20-1 NA TRBJ2-1
TGTGCCAGCACCTTAGGGACAGCCGTGGGTTCACCCCTCCACTTT CASTLGTAVGSPLHF TRBD1 TRBV6-5 medium-sized TRBJ1-6
TGTGCCAGCATCGCGCGGACAAGCTCCTACAATGAGCAGTTCTTC CASIARTSSYNEQFF NA TRBV6-1 many TRBJ2-1
TGCAGTGCCCCCGAGGCTAGCGGGAGGGAGGGCACAGATACGCAGTATTTT CSAPEASGREGTDTQYF TRBD2 TRBV20-1 many TRBJ2-3
TGTGCCAGCAGCCCCCAAGGCGGGGGATCAGATACGCAGTATTTT CASSPQGGGSDTQYF TRBD2 TRBV3-1 many TRBJ2-3
TGTGCCAGCAGCATCTACTCAGGGGGGGCGCATAAAGGGAATGAGCAGTTCTTC CASSIYSGGAHKGNEQFF NA TRBV11-3 many TRBJ2-1
TGTGCCAGCAGTTTGGGGGACGGAGGCTACACCTTC CASSLGDGGYTF NA TRBV12-3/TRBV12-4 few TRBJ1-2
TGCGCCAGCAGTGAGTCTAGCGGGTACGAGCAGTACTTC CASSESSGYEQYF TRBD2 TRBV10-1 NA TRBJ2-7
TGTGCCAGCAGCTCTGACAGGGGAATGTCCTACGAGCAGTACTTC CASSSDRGMSYEQYF TRBD1 TRBV11-2 medium-sized TRBJ2-7
TGTGCCTGGGACAGGGACGGGGGTCAGCCCCAGCATTTT CAWDRDGGQPQHF TRBD1 TRBV30 many TRBJ1-5
TGCAGTGCTAGAGCTTTCCTGACAGATATCTACGAGCAGTACTTC CSARAFLTDIYEQYF NA TRBV20-1 many TRBJ2-7
TGTGCCAGCAGTGAGTCAGGACAGACCACTAACACCGGGGAGCTGTTTTTT CASSESGQTTNTGELFF NA TRBV2 few TRBJ2-2
TGCAGCGCTGGACTAGCTCGCCCCCTCTACGAGCAGTACTTC CSAGLARPLYEQYF TRBD2 TRBV29-1 many TRBJ2-7
TGTGCCAGCCGATGGGTTGACGAGAACAATGAGCAGTTCTTC CASRWVDENNEQFF NA TRBV6-1 NA TRBJ2-1
TGTGCCAGCAGTCCACACAGACAGAACACTGAAGCTTTCTTT CASSPHRQNTEAFF NA TRBV12-3/TRBV12-4 many TRBJ1-1
TGTGCCAGCAGCTTAGGAGGCTTCACAGATACGCAGTATTTT CASSLGGFTDTQYF NA TRBV7-3 many TRBJ2-3